Presented here are 9 T cell receptor beta chains from one specimen sequenced in a study of T cells in Graves' hyperthyroidism and ophthalmopathy. Researchers amplified the TCR beta CDR3 regions from RNA transcripts. Primed by the HTBI set, a first-round RT-PCR was run on the TCR CDR3. From the multiplex PCR reads, TCRdb called clonotypes with MiXCR, one entry per CDR3 protein. Altogether roughly 570,000 distinct CDR3 sequences are present, around 42% being singletons, with the ten largest covering around 17%. The sequenced sample consisted of peripheral blood or thyroid tissue (not recorded which). All receptors come from an adult woman with Graves' disease, either hyperthyroidism or ophthalmopathy (not recorded which).

This clonotype appeared a few times. V usage is TRBV27 and J usage is TRBJ2-7; 8 bases agree with TRBD1. This CDR3 contains 15 residues. Germline V gene data show CDR1 as MNHEY and CDR2 as SMNVEV (reference sequence). The V segment lost 8 bases and the J segment 6 bases; nucleotides outside the gene matches: 15. The CDR3 DNA is TGTGCCAGCCGGAACATTCTACAGGGGGGCAGCGAGCAGTACTTC. This translates into CASRNILQGGSEQYF.

The chain uses TRBV7-9 and TRBJ2-2; TRBD1 matches at 10 bases. With V trimmed by 4 bases and J by 0 bases, 11 bases remained unmatched. The CDR3 spans 19 residues. Germline V gene lookup returns CDR1 SEHNR and CDR2 FQNEAQ (reference sequence). CDR3 protein: CASSSGRDRGWANTGELFF. CDR3 bases: TGTGCCAGCAGCTCCGGCCGGGACAGGGGATGGGCGAACACCGGGGAGCTGTTTTTT.

This sequence joins TRBV25-1 and TRBJ2-2, with a weak D call TRBD1 (6 bases). The CDR3 loop spans 15 amino acids. Germline V gene lookup returns CDR1 MGHDK and CDR2 SYGVNS. The germline V and J ends were trimmed by 4 bases and 1 base, with 10 bases remaining between them. CDR3 loop: CASSAKQGNTGELFF. CDR3 nucleotides: TGTGCCAGCAGTGCTAAACAGGGGAACACCGGGGAGCTGTTTTTT.

The rearrangement uses TRBV7-9 and TRBJ2-7; D possibly corresponds to TRBD2 (5 bases). The V gene lost 3 bases and the J gene lost 5 bases, with 17 bases spanning the gap. The germline gives CDR1 SEHNR, CDR2 FQNEAQ (reference sequence). The CDR3 has 15 amino acids. The CDR3, as DNA: TGTGCCAGCAGCTTGTGGGCGAGGCCCGGGGACGAGCAGTACTTC. Translating gives CASSLWARPGDEQYF.

In this sample, this clonotype turned up many times. This chain connects TRBV6-4 to TRBJ1-2; 7 bases fit TRBD1. Per the germline V gene, CDR1 is MRHNA and CDR2 is SNTAGT. The ends lost 4 bases at V and 5 bases at J; junction bases unmatched: 7. The CDR3 has 14 amino acids. Written as DNA, the CDR3 is TGTGCCAGCAGTGCCGGGACAGAAGGATATGGCTACACCTTC. This translates into CASSAGTEGYGYTF.

In DNA, the CDR3 is TGTGCCAGCAGCATCAGCCGGGAGCTGTTTTTT. Translation gives CASSISRELFF. The J gene is TRBJ2-2, the V gene TRBV7-2; D is unclear. This CDR3 spans 11 amino acids. The V and J ends lost 5 bases and 9 bases respectively, with 7 bases between them. The germline gives CDR1 SGHTA, CDR2 FQGNSA.

The V gene is TRBV4-1, the J gene TRBJ2-2; TRBD2 matches at 9 bases. Germline lookup yields CDR1 MGHRA and CDR2 YSYEKL. V was clipped by 3 bases and J by 3 bases; unmatched bases: 17. This CDR3 spans 20 amino acids. CDR3 sequence: CASSHSGLAGYKEHTGELFF. The CDR3 DNA reads as TGCGCCAGCAGCCACTCCGGGCTAGCGGGGTACAAGGAGCACACCGGGGAGCTGTTTTTT.

The chain is built from TRBV20-1 and TRBJ1-5, with TRBD1 matching over 9 bases. The V gene end was trimmed by 1 base and the J gene end by 6 bases; junction bases not matched to a gene: 4. The germline gives CDR1 DFQATT, CDR2 SNEGSKA (reference sequence). The CDR3 has 14 amino acids. CDR3 sequence (DNA): TGCAGTGCTAGAGGCCGGGACAGGGCTCAGCCCCAGCATTTT. This gives the protein CSARGRDRAQPQHF.

The V gene is TRBV5-1, the J gene TRBJ1-2, with 10 bases that match TRBD1. V lost 4 bases, J lost 6 bases, and 6 bases stayed unmatched. CDR1 is SGHRS, CDR2 YFSETQ, per germline. The CDR3 covers 14 residues. The CDR3 is CASSSSGTGDGYTF. CDR3 coding DNA: TGCGCCAGCAGCAGTTCCGGGACAGGGGATGGCTACACCTTC.